These T cell receptor beta chains were read from a single sample in a study of Graves' ophthalmopathy and Graves' hyperthyroidism. TCRdb re-called the multiplex PCR reads with MiXCR, one entry per CDR3 protein. In the table there are hundreds of thousands of distinct CDR3 sequences, roughly 21% of which are singletons. The sequenced sample was peripheral blood. These receptors were taken from a woman aged 18-29 years with stable Graves' hyperthyroidism. Both conserved end residues are part of each CDR3. D genes are given only for firm matches. A clone size is listed for some rows: how often the clone was seen (once, few, many), or a class if it is expanded.

j_call	d_call	v_call	clone_size	cdr3_aa	cdr3_nt
TRBJ2-7	TRBD1	TRBV6-1	few	CASSEDGTGGSYEQYF	TGTGCCAGCAGTGAAGATGGGACAGGGGGCTCCTACGAGCAGTACTTC
TRBJ1-1	.	TRBV6-2/TRBV6-3	few	CASSLREVTEAFF	TGTGCCAGCAGTTTAAGGGAAGTCACTGAAGCTTTCTTT
TRBJ2-5	.	TRBV10-3	many	CAIRSGGGETQYF	TGTGCCATCCGTTCCGGGGGCGGAGAGACCCAGTACTTC
TRBJ1-6	.	TRBV15	.	CATSNVGHDRNSPLHF	TGTGCCACCAGCAACGTAGGGCACGATAGGAATTCACCCCTCCACTTT
TRBJ2-7	.	TRBV20-1	many	CSAAPWASRFLVNYSTYEQYF	TGCAGTGCGGCCCCATGGGCTAGCCGGTTTTTGGTGAATTACTCCACCTACGAGCAGTACTTC
TRBJ2-7	TRBD2	TRBV7-9	many	CASSTGLAGSYEQYF	TGTGCCAGCAGCACGGGACTAGCGGGAAGCTACGAGCAGTACTTC
TRBJ2-7	.	TRBV4-3	many	CASSQDLGYEQYF	TGCGCCAGCAGCCAAGATCTGGGCTACGAGCAGTACTTC
TRBJ2-7	TRBD1	TRBV4-1	many	CASSPLETGDYEQYF	TGCGCCAGCAGCCCCCTAGAGACAGGGGACTACGAGCAGTACTTC
TRBJ2-7	TRBD1	TRBV7-6	many	CASSLGTGGINEQYF	TGTGCCAGCAGCTTGGGCACAGGGGGCATCAACGAGCAGTACTTC
TRBJ2-7	.	TRBV20-1	many	CSAREVGYEQYF	TGCAGTGCTAGAGAAGTGGGCTACGAGCAGTACTTC
TRBJ1-5	TRBD1	TRBV19	many	CASSLRDRGSGNQPQHF	TGTGCCAGTAGTCTGCGGGACAGGGGATCGGGCAATCAGCCCCAGCATTTT
TRBJ1-5	TRBD1	TRBV6-1	.	CASSDTPWQGAQPQHF	TGTGCCAGCAGTGACACCCCTTGGCAGGGGGCTCAGCCCCAGCATTTT
TRBJ2-5	.	TRBV7-8	.	CASSTGWRGRETQYF	TGTGCCAGCAGCACCGGCTGGCGGGGGCGAGAGACCCAGTACTTC
TRBJ2-5	.	TRBV3-1	few	CASSLSPGLRETQYF	TGTGCCAGCAGCCTTAGTCCCGGACTGAGAGAGACCCAGTACTTC
TRBJ2-7	TRBD2	TRBV20-1	few	CSASLAGISYEQYF	TGCAGTGCGTCACTAGCGGGCATCTCCTACGAGCAGTACTTC
TRBJ2-7	.	TRBV11-2	many	CASTPRSRGFHEQYF	TGTGCCAGCACCCCTCGTAGTCGAGGGTTCCACGAGCAGTACTTC
TRBJ2-5	.	TRBV11-2	.	CASSLGIKTQYF	TGTGCCAGCAGCTTAGGGATAAAGACCCAGTACTTC